This T cell receptor (beta chain) derives from a study of T cell responses to AZD1222 COVID-19 vaccine (dated by TCRdb to about 2021). For the study in its entirety: A total of approximately 250 trial participants underwent TCR sequencing, of whom nearly 210 had received two doses of AZD1222 and approximately 26 had received two doses of the MenACWY control vaccine. Enrollment into the trials was organized by age into subgroups of 18-55, 56-69 and 70-plus years, and those subgroups contained approximately 160, 26 and 62 TCR-sequenced participants, respectively. What the authors observed across the whole study: Because no day 14 peak-response samples were available, repertoires were characterized only after the peak T cell response. CD4 TCRs associated with the vaccine covered the entire spike protein, and the dominant responses were in regions 160-218 and 743-854. Participants were mostly white British, with more females than males. The authors suggested clonal diversity may have been underestimated. Conclusions about previously exposed vaccinees are limited, since just five or six AZD1222 recipients were seropositive for SARS-CoV-2 at baseline. Nearly half of unique spike-specific TCRs reportedly recognized epitopes outside regions mutated in the B.1.351 and B.1.1.7 variants. After two AZD1222 doses, spike-specific TCR breadth and depth were significantly higher than at day 0 and than in MenACWY recipients. The 56-69-year group was small, and its depth increase did not reach significance, likely because of low power.

Deletion took 2 bases off V and 7 bases off J, with a span of 11 bases between the germline ends. The CDR3 has 13 amino acids, counting the end cysteine and phenylalanine. Here the CDR3 DNA is all that survives: 39 bases in frame from base 1. CDR1 MNHNS and CDR2 SASEGT were looked up in the germline V gene. In the case of this clone: Its antigen remains unidentified. Base qualities are not provided; no much larger clone lies one nucleotide away.

In the paper's terms, the time point label means: about 28 days (+/-7) after the second vaccine dose. AZD1222 recipients with second doses at about 4 weeks or about 12 weeks were pooled, because spike-specific TCR depth and breadth did not differ between schedules. Samples from vaccinated people were obtained from the UK trials COV001 and COV002, which included a single-blind randomized controlled phase 2/3 trial of AZD1222 (ChAdOx1 nCoV-19) in healthy adults. For TCRbeta chain sequencing, PBMC samples from trial participants were taken at day 0 and at day 28 after the second dose. The CDR3 regions of human TCRbeta chains were subjected to immunosequencing. Turning to the authors' computational methods: Repertoire TCRs were checked for matches against a reference library of SARS-CoV-2-specific TCRs that had been generated using the MIRA antigen-specificity platform. Breadth was defined as the fraction of unique TCRs that were SARS-CoV-2-associated, and depth was defined as the fraction of total T cells that were SARS-CoV-2-associated. Using the MIRA data, each spike-specific TCR was mapped to the spike region that the TCR reacts to and placed in a CD4 or CD8 class. Log10-transformed breadth and depth values were compared by one-way ANOVA with Sidak's multiple comparisons tests. TCRdb limited this immuneACCESS table to in-frame rearrangements with V and J called. A share of clones is missing; checked studies link under half to unresolved V genes, and the rest is unexplained. V, J and clone size were drawn from that table, and D and trimming were deduced from the DNA. Present in this sample are about 150,000 clones, about 91% of which were seen just once. The ten largest make up 3.8% of the sample.

The TCR originated in an adult who received the AZD1222 COVID-19 vaccine. Material: peripheral blood, obtained 28 days after the second AZD1222 dose. Recombination connected TRBV6-1 to TRBJ1-2, with the D segment identity uncertain. The CDR3 here reads CASSETRNSGYTF. Read as DNA, the sequence is TGTGCCAGCAGTGAAACCCGTAATAGTGGCTACACCTTC.